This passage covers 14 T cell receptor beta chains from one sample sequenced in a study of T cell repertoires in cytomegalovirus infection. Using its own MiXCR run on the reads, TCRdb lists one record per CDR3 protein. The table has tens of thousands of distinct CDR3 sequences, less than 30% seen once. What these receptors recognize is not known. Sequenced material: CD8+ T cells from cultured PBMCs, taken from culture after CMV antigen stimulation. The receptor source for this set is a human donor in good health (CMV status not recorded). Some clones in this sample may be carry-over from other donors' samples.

The CDR3 nucleotides read TGTGCCAGCAGATACACCGGATGGGGCACTGAAGCTTTCTTT. It yields the protein CASRYTGWGTEAFF. This chain joins TRBV6-8 and TRBJ1-1; D remains ambiguous. V was clipped by 6 bases and J by 4 bases, with 15 bases between them. This CDR3 has 14 residues. Germline CDR1 reads MNHGY; CDR2 reads SAAAGT.

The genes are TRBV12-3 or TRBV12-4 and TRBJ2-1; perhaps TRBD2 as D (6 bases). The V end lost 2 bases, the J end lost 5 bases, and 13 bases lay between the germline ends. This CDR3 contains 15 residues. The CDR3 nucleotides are TGTGCCAGCAGTTTATCCCTGACTAGTGACAATGAGCAGTTCTTC. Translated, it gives CASSLSLTSDNEQFF.

DNA for the CDR3: TGTGCCACCAGTGTCGGGACCGGCCAAGAGACCCAGTACTTC. Translated, it gives CATSVGTGQETQYF. The chain couples TRBV24-1 to TRBJ2-5; D is tentatively TRBD1 or TRBD2 (5 bases each). Germline V gene lookup returns CDR1 KGHDR and CDR2 SFDVKD. V gave up 5 bases and J gave up 1 base, with 10 bases separating them. The CDR3 is 14 residues long.

In nucleotides, the CDR3 is TGCGCCAGCAGCCCGAAACTAGCTCCAGAGGGTGATACGCAGTATTTT. Its translation: CASSPKLAPEGDTQYF. The chain couples TRBV4-3 to TRBJ2-3; a weak D match, TRBD2 (6 bases). V dropped 4 bases and J dropped 6 bases, with 20 bases sitting between them. Germline V gene sequence: CDR1 LGHNA, CDR2 YSLEER. The CDR3 loop spans 16 amino acids.

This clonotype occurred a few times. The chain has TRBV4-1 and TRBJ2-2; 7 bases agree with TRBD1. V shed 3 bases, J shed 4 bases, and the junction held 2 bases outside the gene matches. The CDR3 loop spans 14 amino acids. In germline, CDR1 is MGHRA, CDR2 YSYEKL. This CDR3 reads CASSQTGSTGELFF. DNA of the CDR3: TGCGCCAGCAGCCAGACAGGGAGCACCGGGGAGCTGTTTTTT.

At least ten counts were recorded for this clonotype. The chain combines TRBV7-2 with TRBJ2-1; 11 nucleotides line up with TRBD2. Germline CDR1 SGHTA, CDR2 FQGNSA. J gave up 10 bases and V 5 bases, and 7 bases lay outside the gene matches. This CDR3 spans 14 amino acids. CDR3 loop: CASSGLAGGPEQFF. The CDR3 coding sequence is TGTGCCAGCAGCGGGTTAGCGGGAGGGCCGGAGCAGTTCTTC.

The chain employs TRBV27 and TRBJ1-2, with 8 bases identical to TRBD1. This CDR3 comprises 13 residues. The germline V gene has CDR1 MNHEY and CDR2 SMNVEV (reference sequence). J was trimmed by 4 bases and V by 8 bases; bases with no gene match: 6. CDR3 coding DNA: TGTGCCAGCGGAGGACAGGGCTTCTATGGCTACACCTTC. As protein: CASGGQGFYGYTF.

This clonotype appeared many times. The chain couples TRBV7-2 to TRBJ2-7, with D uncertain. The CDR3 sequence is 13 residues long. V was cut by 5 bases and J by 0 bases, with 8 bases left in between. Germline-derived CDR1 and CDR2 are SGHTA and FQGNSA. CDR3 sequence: CASSPLSSYEQYF. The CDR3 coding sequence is TGTGCCAGCAGCCCATTGAGCTCCTACGAGCAGTACTTC.

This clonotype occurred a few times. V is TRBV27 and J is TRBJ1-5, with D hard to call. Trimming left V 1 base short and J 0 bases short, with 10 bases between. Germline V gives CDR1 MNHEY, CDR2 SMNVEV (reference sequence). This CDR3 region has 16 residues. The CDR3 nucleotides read TGTGCCAGCAGTTTATTCGCCGGGAATAGCAATCAGCCCCAGCATTTT. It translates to CASSLFAGNSNQPQHF.

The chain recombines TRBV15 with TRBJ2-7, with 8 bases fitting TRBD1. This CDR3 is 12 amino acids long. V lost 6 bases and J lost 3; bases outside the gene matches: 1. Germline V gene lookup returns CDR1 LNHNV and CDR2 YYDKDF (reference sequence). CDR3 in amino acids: CATRGTGYEQYF. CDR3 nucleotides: TGTGCCACCAGGGGGACAGGCTACGAGCAGTACTTC.

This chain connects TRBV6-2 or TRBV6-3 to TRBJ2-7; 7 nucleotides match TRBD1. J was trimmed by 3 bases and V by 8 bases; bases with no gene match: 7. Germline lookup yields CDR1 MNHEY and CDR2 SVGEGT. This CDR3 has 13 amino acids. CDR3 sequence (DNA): TGTGCCAGCCAAAATTGGGACAGCTACGAGCAGTACTTC. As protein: CASQNWDSYEQYF.

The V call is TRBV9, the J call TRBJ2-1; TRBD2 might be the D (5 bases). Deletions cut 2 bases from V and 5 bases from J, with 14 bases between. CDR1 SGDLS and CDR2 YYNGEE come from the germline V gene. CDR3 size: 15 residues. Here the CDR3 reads CASSVPGGTNNEQFF. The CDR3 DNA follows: TGTGCCAGCAGCGTCCCCGGAGGAACCAACAATGAGCAGTTCTTC.

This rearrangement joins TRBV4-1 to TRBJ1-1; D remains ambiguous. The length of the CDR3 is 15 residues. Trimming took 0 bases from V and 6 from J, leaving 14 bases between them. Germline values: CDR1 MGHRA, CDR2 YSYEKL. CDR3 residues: CASSQDRLSGSEAFF. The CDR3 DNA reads TGCGCCAGCAGCCAAGATCGGCTTTCGGGCTCTGAAGCTTTCTTT.

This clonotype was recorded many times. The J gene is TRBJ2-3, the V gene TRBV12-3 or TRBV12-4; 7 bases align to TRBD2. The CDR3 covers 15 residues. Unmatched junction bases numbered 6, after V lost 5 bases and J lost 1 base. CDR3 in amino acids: CASSPRSGGTDTQYF. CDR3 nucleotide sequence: TGTGCCAGCAGTCCCAGGAGCGGGGGCACAGATACGCAGTATTTT.